This T cell receptor (beta chain) derives from a study of shared clonotypes between healthy human individuals. Splitting of each subset's genomic DNA was done evenly across several immunoSEQ plates. Assay: immunoSEQ multiplex PCR; the TCRdb copy retains only in-frame clones and omits some. The repertoire includes about 1 million clones, approximately 72% of them detected once, and roughly 1.4% sits in the top ten. All donors qualified as healthy HIV-negative adults and had experienced no recent acute infections or vaccinations. Germline-derived CDR1 and CDR2 are GTSNPN and SVGIG (reference sequence). V lost 1 base to trimming and J lost 4 bases, with 17 bases between them. The CDR3 covers 16 residues.

The chain has TRBV30 and TRBJ2-1; D may be TRBD2 (5 bases). Material: memory CD4+ T cells sorted from blood. Documented subset: CD45RA-negative fraction. The clonotype originates from a man aged 18-30 years in good health. For the CDR3, the DNA is TGTGCCTGGAGTGGATCGTTAGGACGGGGATACAATGAGCAGTTCTTC. Protein product: CAWSGSLGRGYNEQFF.